This T cell receptor beta chain comes out of a study of chemoradiotherapy in HPV16-positive cancers (dated by TCRdb to between 2020 and 2023). Study-level background: Candidate HPV-specific T-cell clones and common TCR motifs were defined through functional T-cell assays on cells from a couple of HPV16-positive patients. Whether T-cell immunity against the HPV oncoproteins E6 and E7 changes during chemoradiotherapy and whether survival is affected by this immunity were examined in the study. The candidate HPV-specific TCRs and motifs were then tracked in TCR repertoires from under 100 patients with HPV-related cancers.

Paper-wide results and their limitations: The survival association was reported for HPV16-positive patients, and the functional definition of HPV-specific T cells was derived from only two HPV16-positive patients. Expansion of candidate HPV-specific clones and E7-related TCR motifs was observed in the tumor microenvironment during treatment, whereas no such expansion was observed for non-HPV-specific T cells. In HPV16-positive patients, expansion of HPV-responsive T cells during chemoradiotherapy was associated with improved recurrence-free survival.

Repertoires were sampled multiple times during chemoradiotherapy, which allowed clonal expansion in the tumor microenvironment to be followed. In the case of this clone: It has no known antigen specificity. No per-base quality is available; no much larger clone lies one base away.

Library prep was done by the immunoSEQ multiplex PCR assay. TCRdb mirrors the immuneACCESS table, restricted to in-frame sequences. Some clones are absent from its copies; in checked studies, under half trace to an unresolved V gene, and the reason for the others is unknown. The sample table shows about 3,500 clones, and approximately 79% are seen once. Of the sample, around 9.1% falls within the top ten clones. From the cysteine through the phenylalanine, the CDR3 covers 15 amino acids. The CDR3 DNA has 45 bases and is translated from base 1. Per the germline V gene, SGDLS is the CDR1 and YYNGEE is the CDR2. Deletion took 1 base off V and 10 bases off J, with a span of 19 bases between the germline ends.

The rearrangement combines TRBV9 with TRBJ2-3, and possibly TRBD1, on 6 matching bases. The clonotype comes from a human donor with HPV-associated anogenital cancer. The material was tumor tissue, obtained from a patient who underwent chemoradiotherapy. The nucleotides read TGTGCCAGCAGCGTACAGGGGACCGGGCCTGGGTCGCAGTATTTT. Its protein product is CASSVQGTGPGSQYF.